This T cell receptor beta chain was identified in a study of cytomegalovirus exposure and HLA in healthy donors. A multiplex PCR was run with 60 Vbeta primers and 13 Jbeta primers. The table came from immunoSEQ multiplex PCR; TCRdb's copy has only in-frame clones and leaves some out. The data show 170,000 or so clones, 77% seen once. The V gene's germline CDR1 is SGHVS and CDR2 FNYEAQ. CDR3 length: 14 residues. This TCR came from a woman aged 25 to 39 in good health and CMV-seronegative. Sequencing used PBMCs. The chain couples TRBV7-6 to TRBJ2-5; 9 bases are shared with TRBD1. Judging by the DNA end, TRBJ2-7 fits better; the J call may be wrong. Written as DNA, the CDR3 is TGTGCCAGCAGCTTAACGACAGGGGGCTACGAGCAGTACTTC. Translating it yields CASSLTTGGYEQYF.